This T cell receptor (beta chain) is drawn from a study of blood T cell repertoires in COVID-19. Study-wide background: Both acute and convalescent COVID-19 samples were obtained from the United States, Italy and Spain. The analysed material was cDNA or gDNA that came from T cells, B-cell-depleted T cells, or PBMCs.

The method was immunoSEQ multiplex PCR; TCRdb's version includes in-frame clones alone and lacks a portion of them. Of approximately 150,000 clones listed, approximately 91% are singletons. The V and J ends lost 3 bases and 6 bases, in that order; junction bases with no gene match: 7. Germline V CDR1 and CDR2: LNHDA, SQIVND (reference sequence). The CDR3 is made up of 14 amino acids. Patients of the Seattle cohort, enrolled during active infection, were followed longitudinally. This clone was counted a single time. The chain recombines TRBV19 with TRBJ1-1; TRBD1 aligns across 7 bases. The TCR sequence derives from a man in his late teens or twenties with COVID-19, enrolled during active disease. Sequencing was done on a sample of peripheral blood. This CDR3 is CASSISGRGAEAFF. DNA of the CDR3: TGTGCCAGTAGTATTAGCGGCAGGGGGGCTGAAGCTTTCTTT.